The rows below give T cell receptor beta chains drawn from one sample of a study of blood T cell repertoires in COVID-19. Clones were sequenced by immunoSEQ multiplex PCR, and TCRdb holds only the in-frame ones, with some missing. The sample has 110,000 or so clones; approximately 87% are singletons. Sequenced sample: peripheral blood. These receptors came from a man between 65 and 85 years old who had recovered from COVID-19. CDR3s include the opening cysteine and the closing phenylalanine or tryptophan. D genes are given only for firm matches. A row's size may be missing; if present it is once, few, many or a size class.

abundance: .; j_gene: TRBJ2-4; v_gene: TRBV10-3; d_gene: .; CDR3aa: CAISESEGFTKNIQYF; CDR3nt: TGTGCCATCAGTGAGTCGGAGGGATTCACCAAAAACATTCAGTACTTC
abundance: .; j_gene: TRBJ1-3; v_gene: TRBV28; d_gene: .; CDR3aa: CASSLGPGTSGNTIYF; CDR3nt: TGTGCCAGCAGTCTTGGTCCAGGAACTTCTGGAAACACCATATATTTT
abundance: .; j_gene: TRBJ2-5; v_gene: TRBV7-9; d_gene: .; CDR3aa: CASSRAGETQYF; CDR3nt: TGTGCCAGCAGCCGGGCGGGGGAGACCCAGTACTTC
abundance: once; j_gene: TRBJ2-7; v_gene: TRBV2; d_gene: .; CDR3aa: CASSEARNEQYF; CDR3nt: TGTGCCAGCAGTGAAGCGAGGAACGAGCAGTACTTC
abundance: .; j_gene: TRBJ1-2; v_gene: TRBV28; d_gene: .; CDR3aa: CASSLKYNNYGYTF; CDR3nt: TGTGCCAGCAGTTTAAAGTACAATAACTATGGCTACACCTTC
abundance: .; j_gene: TRBJ1-2; v_gene: TRBV10-3; d_gene: TRBD1; CDR3aa: CAIRGQGAVYGYTF; CDR3nt: TGTGCCATCAGGGGACAGGGGGCGGTCTATGGCTACACCTTC
abundance: .; j_gene: TRBJ2-1; v_gene: TRBV19; d_gene: .; CDR3aa: CASSVRVLAYNEQFF; CDR3nt: TGTGCCAGTAGTGTCCGGGTCCTTGCCTACAATGAGCAGTTCTTC
abundance: .; j_gene: TRBJ1-1; v_gene: TRBV6-4; d_gene: .; CDR3aa: CASSAFGGETEAFF; CDR3nt: TGTGCCAGCAGTGCTTTCGGAGGGGAAACTGAAGCTTTCTTT
abundance: .; j_gene: TRBJ2-3; v_gene: TRBV15; d_gene: TRBD1; CDR3aa: CATSKNRDRTSTDTQYF; CDR3nt: TGTGCCACCAGCAAAAATCGGGACAGAACTAGCACAGATACGCAGTATTTT
abundance: once; j_gene: TRBJ2-7; v_gene: TRBV6-5; d_gene: TRBD1; CDR3aa: CASSLQGFSYEQYF; CDR3nt: TGTGCCAGCAGTCTACAGGGGTTTTCCTACGAGCAGTACTTC
abundance: .; j_gene: TRBJ2-2; v_gene: TRBV5-1; d_gene: TRBD2; CDR3aa: CASSLGAGDGELFF; CDR3nt: TGCGCCAGCAGCTTGGGTGCGGGAGACGGGGAGCTGTTTTTT
abundance: .; j_gene: TRBJ2-5; v_gene: TRBV30; d_gene: .; CDR3aa: CAWSRSRTLGYRAVETQYF; CDR3nt: TGTGCCTGGAGTAGGTCTCGTACTCTGGGCTACAGGGCGGTGGAGACCCAGTACTTC
abundance: once; j_gene: TRBJ1-1; v_gene: TRBV24-1; d_gene: .; CDR3aa: CATSDSRGARREAFF; CDR3nt: TGTGCCACCAGTGATTCCCGAGGAGCCCGAAGGGAGGCTTTCTTT
abundance: .; j_gene: TRBJ1-5; v_gene: TRBV7-2; d_gene: .; CDR3aa: CASSLVPDQPQHF; CDR3nt: TGTGCCAGCAGCTTAGTCCCGGATCAGCCCCAGCATTTT
abundance: .; j_gene: TRBJ1-1; v_gene: TRBV6-5; d_gene: .; CDR3aa: CASRQAGSTEAFF; CDR3nt: TGTGCCAGCAGACAGGCGGGAAGCACTGAAGCTTTCTTT
abundance: .; j_gene: TRBJ1-4; v_gene: TRBV6-1; d_gene: .; CDR3aa: CASSDLHEKLFF; CDR3nt: TGTGCCAGCAGTGACCTCCATGAAAAACTGTTTTTT
abundance: few; j_gene: TRBJ2-2; v_gene: TRBV10-3; d_gene: TRBD2; CDR3aa: CAISATSGRGNTGELFF; CDR3nt: TGTGCCATCAGTGCTACTAGCGGGAGAGGGAACACCGGGGAGCTGTTTTTT
abundance: .; j_gene: TRBJ2-7; v_gene: TRBV27; d_gene: .; CDR3aa: CASSPQAGLGYYEQYF; CDR3nt: TGTGCCAGCAGTCCTCAAGCGGGTTTGGGGTACTACGAGCAGTACTTC
abundance: .; j_gene: TRBJ2-7; v_gene: TRBV4-1; d_gene: TRBD1; CDR3aa: CASSPYATTGAEQYF; CDR3nt: TGCGCCAGCAGCCCTTACGCCACAACAGGGGCCGAGCAGTACTTC
abundance: .; j_gene: TRBJ2-3; v_gene: TRBV4-3; d_gene: TRBD2; CDR3aa: CASSQGLAGRGDTQYF; CDR3nt: TGCGCCAGCAGCCAGGGACTAGCGGGGCGTGGGGATACGCAGTATTTT
abundance: .; j_gene: TRBJ2-7; v_gene: TRBV27; d_gene: TRBD1; CDR3aa: CASSGQGYEQYF; CDR3nt: TGTGCCAGCAGTGGACAGGGGTACGAGCAGTACTTC
abundance: .; j_gene: TRBJ1-1; v_gene: TRBV7-3; d_gene: .; CDR3aa: CASSLLRERDTEAFF; CDR3nt: TGTGCCAGCAGCTTACTTAGGGAGCGGGACACTGAAGCTTTCTTT
abundance: .; j_gene: TRBJ2-3; v_gene: TRBV28; d_gene: TRBD2; CDR3aa: CASRWGTGGTDTQYF; CDR3nt: TGTGCCAGCAGATGGGGAACGGGGGGGACAGATACGCAGTATTTT
abundance: .; j_gene: TRBJ2-7; v_gene: TRBV5-4; d_gene: .; CDR3aa: CASSPGGLPDREQYF; CDR3nt: TGTGCCAGCAGCCCAGGGGGGCTCCCCGACCGGGAGCAGTACTTC
abundance: once; j_gene: TRBJ2-1; v_gene: TRBV4-2; d_gene: TRBD2; CDR3aa: CASSQSGSGNEQFF; CDR3nt: TGTGCCAGCAGCCAGAGCGGGAGTGGCAATGAGCAGTTCTTC
abundance: once; j_gene: TRBJ2-1; v_gene: TRBV9; d_gene: .; CDR3aa: CASSVYVESSYNEQFF; CDR3nt: TGTGCCAGCAGCGTATACGTGGAGAGCTCCTACAATGAGCAGTTCTTC
abundance: .; j_gene: TRBJ2-1; v_gene: TRBV6-1; d_gene: .; CDR3aa: CASSELFYGYNEQFF; CDR3nt: TGTGCCAGCAGTGAATTGTTTTACGGCTACAATGAGCAGTTCTTC
abundance: few; j_gene: TRBJ1-3; v_gene: TRBV29-1; d_gene: .; CDR3aa: CSVAFNVGAGNTIYF; CDR3nt: TGCAGCGTTGCCTTTAACGTAGGGGCCGGAAACACCATATATTTT
abundance: .; j_gene: TRBJ2-7; v_gene: TRBV2; d_gene: TRBD1; CDR3aa: CASSVGQGYYEQYF; CDR3nt: TGTGCCAGCAGTGTGGGACAGGGGTACTACGAGCAGTACTTC